By share, the clone carrying this T cell receptor (beta chain) counts as medium-sized (0.01 to 0.1%). Its antigen is undetermined. Since the library was made to target alpha chains, this beta chain is a stray read and its abundance is not meaningful. Documented time point: sample taken at primary tumor resection. There were 70 to 80 donors, all of them untreated patients with early-stage non-small cell lung cancer. Unsorted whole RNA from tumor, nontumor lung or frozen PBMC underwent sequencing. The data were obtained in a study of spatial heterogeneity in lung cancer. Turning to the study itself: Raw sequencing reads included, on average, more than 8.5 appearances of each unique TCR and UMI combination. General study results and limits: Counts of expanded alpha and beta TCRs within tumors tracked the tumor nonsynonymous mutation count.

From germline, CDR1 is SGHNT and CDR2 YYREEE (reference sequence). The V gene lost 4 bases and the J gene lost 6 bases, with 17 bases spanning the gap. The length of the CDR3 is 14 residues. Every individual TCR cDNA molecule carried its own unique molecular identifier, which allowed correction of PCR and sequencing errors. TCRdb ran MiXCR on the 5' RACE reads and lists one entry per CDR3 protein. Here the sample spans 15,000 to 20,000 distinct CDR3 sequences, 6.2% being singletons. This rearrangement joins TRBV5-4 to TRBJ2-7, with D perhaps TRBD2 (6 bases). The receptor comes from a male donor with early-stage non-small cell lung cancer. Sequencing was performed on lung tumor tissue, taken at surgery. The CDR3 DNA reads TGTGCCAGCAGCCCAGACTCGCGGGGACGCGAGCAGTACTTC. Translating it yields CASSPDSRGREQYF.